A selection of T cell receptor beta chains follows, all from one sample in a study of blood T cell repertoires in COVID-19. Here immunoSEQ multiplex PCR was the method, and the copy in TCRdb shows in-frame clones only, minus some. Among about 380,000 clones, 80% to 90% were seen once, and the ten largest hold approximately 1.2%. Sequencing was performed on PBMCs or T cells enriched from blood (not recorded which). The receptors come from a young man who had recovered from COVID-19. The CDR3 runs from the conserved cysteine through the conserved F or W. Each record gives: clone size, D gene, V gene, J gene, CDR3 protein, CDR3 DNA. The D gene is left open where the match is weak. The size of a clone is reported for some rows only, either as once, few or many, or as a class for expanded clones.

size: -; D: -; V: TRBV4-2; J: TRBJ1-5; CDR3: CASSQDVPARGEQPQHF; DNA: TGTGCCAGCAGCCAAGACGTCCCTGCCAGGGGAGAGCAGCCCCAGCATTTT
size: -; D: -; V: TRBV12-5; J: TRBJ1-1; CDR3: CASGFIGAGTEAFF; DNA: TGTGCTAGTGGTTTCATTGGGGCCGGCACTGAAGCTTTCTTT
size: -; D: -; V: TRBV4-2; J: TRBJ2-1; CDR3: CASSQETGGWSYNEQFF; DNA: TGTGCCAGCAGCCAAGAGACTGGGGGCTGGTCCTACAATGAGCAGTTCTTC
size: -; D: TRBD1; V: TRBV6-6; J: TRBJ2-7; CDR3: CASTNRGRLSLREQYF; DNA: TGTGCCAGCACCAACAGGGGCAGGCTCTCCCTACGGGAGCAGTACTTC
size: -; D: TRBD1; V: TRBV7-9; J: TRBJ1-2; CDR3: CASSPYQQGVINYGYTF; DNA: TGTGCCAGCAGCCCGTATCAGCAGGGGGTCATCAACTATGGCTACACCTTC
size: -; D: -; V: TRBV5-1; J: TRBJ1-1; CDR3: CASSWTVGRGNTEAFF; DNA: TGCGCCAGCAGCTGGACTGTAGGCAGGGGTAACACTGAAGCTTTCTTT
size: -; D: -; V: TRBV27; J: TRBJ1-2; CDR3: CASWDIYGYTF; DNA: TGTGCCAGCTGGGACATCTATGGCTACACCTTC
size: -; D: TRBD1; V: TRBV3-1/TRBV3-2; J: TRBJ2-7; CDR3: CASSPTLDRASYEQYF; DNA: TGTGCCAGCAGCCCTACGCTGGACAGGGCAAGTTACGAGCAGTACTTC
size: -; D: -; V: TRBV5-6; J: TRBJ1-5; CDR3: CASSLRRSAASNQPQHF; DNA: TGTGCCAGCAGCTTGAGGAGGTCCGCGGCTAGCAATCAGCCCCAGCATTTT
size: -; D: -; V: TRBV6-5; J: TRBJ1-5; CDR3: CASRSAGDQPQHF; DNA: TGTGCCAGCAGGTCAGCAGGGGATCAGCCCCAGCATTTT
size: -; D: -; V: TRBV19; J: TRBJ2-1; CDR3: CASRARGSYNEQFF; DNA: TGTGCCAGTAGGGCCCGGGGCTCCTACAATGAGCAGTTCTTC
size: -; D: TRBD1; V: TRBV5-1; J: TRBJ1-2; CDR3: CASSLSPGTDNYGYTF; DNA: TGCGCCAGCAGCCTAAGTCCCGGGACAGATAACTATGGCTACACCTTC
size: -; D: -; V: TRBV20-1; J: TRBJ2-3; CDR3: CSALVHTQYF; DNA: TGCAGTGCCTTAGTGCATACGCAGTATTTT
size: -; D: -; V: TRBV10-3; J: TRBJ1-1; CDR3: CAIRGWQGDTEAFF; DNA: TGTGCCATCAGGGGTTGGCAGGGCGACACTGAAGCTTTCTTT
size: -; D: -; V: TRBV12-5; J: TRBJ1-2; CDR3: CASGLGPTGANYGYTF; DNA: TGTGCTAGTGGTTTGGGCCCGACAGGAGCTAACTATGGCTACACCTTC
size: -; D: TRBD1; V: TRBV30; J: TRBJ2-2; CDR3: CAWSPKGTANTGELFF; DNA: TGTGCCTGGAGTCCCAAAGGGACAGCGAACACCGGGGAGCTGTTTTTT
size: -; D: -; V: TRBV27; J: TRBJ2-5; CDR3: CASRRPGSGQETQYF; DNA: TGTGCCAGCAGAAGGCCAGGGTCGGGTCAAGAGACCCAGTACTTC
size: -; D: TRBD2; V: TRBV12-5; J: TRBJ2-1; CDR3: CASGLALAGGYEQFF; DNA: TGTGCTAGTGGTTTGGCCCTAGCGGGGGGCTATGAGCAGTTCTTC
size: -; D: -; V: TRBV15; J: TRBJ1-1; CDR3: CATSFRVNTEAFF; DNA: TGTGCCACTAGTTTCAGGGTGAACACTGAAGCTTTCTTT
size: -; D: -; V: TRBV7-2; J: TRBJ1-3; CDR3: CASSSSGSGSGNTIYF; DNA: TGTGCCAGCAGCTCTTCGGGGTCTGGCTCTGGAAACACCATATATTTT
size: -; D: -; V: TRBV25-1; J: TRBJ2-1; CDR3: CASTRGRESSYNEQFF; DNA: TGTGCCAGCACCCGTGGGAGAGAAAGCTCCTACAATGAGCAGTTCTTC
size: -; D: TRBD1; V: TRBV4-3; J: TRBJ1-6; CDR3: CASSQDYGTGMQILHF; DNA: TGCGCCAGCAGCCAAGATTACGGGACAGGGATGCAAATTCTCCACTTT
size: -; D: TRBD1; V: TRBV6-5; J: TRBJ1-1; CDR3: CASRLAGGKWAFF; DNA: TGTGCCAGCAGGCTAGCAGGGGGCAAATGGGCTTTCTTT
size: once; D: TRBD1; V: TRBV7-3; J: TRBJ2-7; CDR3: CASSLTGTGEYEQYF; DNA: TGTGCCAGCAGCTTAACGGGGACAGGCGAATACGAGCAGTACTTC
size: -; D: -; V: TRBV30; J: TRBJ1-2; CDR3: CAWSASDYANKNYGYTF; DNA: TGTGCCTGGAGTGCTAGCGACTACGCAAATAAGAACTATGGCTACACCTTC
size: -; D: -; V: TRBV3-1/TRBV3-2; J: TRBJ1-6; CDR3: CASSQVRKGVSPLHF; DNA: TGTGCCAGCAGCCAAGTACGAAAGGGGGTCTCACCCCTCCACTTT
size: -; D: -; V: TRBV7-2; J: TRBJ2-5; CDR3: CASSLFPGETQYF; DNA: TGTGCCAGCAGCTTATTTCCGGGGGAGACCCAGTACTTC
size: -; D: -; V: TRBV5-1; J: TRBJ1-2; CDR3: CASSTDSPNWVGYTF; DNA: TGCGCCAGCAGCACGGACAGTCCGAACTGGGTTGGCTACACCTTC
size: -; D: -; V: TRBV25-1; J: TRBJ2-2; CDR3: CASTGPGGYTGELFF; DNA: TGTGCCAGCACCGGACCGGGCGGGTACACCGGGGAGCTGTTTTTT
size: -; D: -; V: TRBV4-3; J: TRBJ1-1; CDR3: CASSQHGGGTEAFF; DNA: TGCGCCAGCAGCCAACACGGAGGTGGGACTGAAGCTTTCTTT
size: -; D: -; V: TRBV28; J: TRBJ1-1; CDR3: CATNMRGQAFF; DNA: TGTGCCACCAACATGAGAGGGCAAGCTTTCTTT
size: once; D: TRBD2; V: TRBV10-3; J: TRBJ2-2; CDR3: CAISVAGGNTGELFF; DNA: TGTGCCATCAGTGTGGCGGGGGGGAACACCGGGGAGCTGTTTTTT
size: -; D: TRBD2; V: TRBV5-1; J: TRBJ2-7; CDR3: CASSPGTSGVPGGEQYF; DNA: TGCGCCAGCAGCCCCGGGACTAGCGGGGTTCCTGGGGGAGAGCAGTACTTC
size: once; D: TRBD2; V: TRBV3-1/TRBV3-2; J: TRBJ2-1; CDR3: CASSSSGGSYNEQFF; DNA: TGTGCCAGCAGCTCGAGCGGGGGGTCCTACAATGAGCAGTTCTTC
size: -; D: TRBD1; V: TRBV4-1; J: TRBJ2-5; CDR3: CASSQETGGRETQYF; DNA: TGCGCCAGCAGCCAAGAGACAGGGGGGAGAGAGACCCAGTACTTC
size: -; D: -; V: TRBV10-1; J: TRBJ2-2; CDR3: CASSAGLQMNTGELFF; DNA: TGCGCCAGCAGCGCGGGACTCCAAATGAACACCGGGGAGCTGTTTTTT
size: -; D: TRBD1; V: TRBV14; J: TRBJ1-4; CDR3: CASSQMTGGNEKLFF; DNA: TGTGCCAGCAGCCAAATGACAGGGGGAAATGAAAAACTGTTTTTT
size: -; D: TRBD1; V: TRBV7-2; J: TRBJ1-2; CDR3: CASIYRDRGQGYTF; DNA: TGTGCCAGCATCTACCGGGACAGGGGGCAAGGCTACACCTTC
size: -; D: -; V: TRBV7-2; J: TRBJ2-7; CDR3: CASSYTYEQYF; DNA: TGTGCCAGCAGTTACACCTACGAGCAGTACTTC
size: -; D: TRBD1; V: TRBV6-2/TRBV6-3; J: TRBJ1-2; CDR3: CASSEDRRYYGYTF; DNA: TGTGCCAGCAGCGAGGACAGGCGCTACTATGGCTACACCTTC
size: -; D: TRBD1; V: TRBV2; J: TRBJ1-6; CDR3: CASSDPDRRGAPLHF; DNA: TGTGCCAGCAGCGACCCGGACAGGCGCGGGGCACCCCTCCACTTT
size: -; D: -; V: TRBV6-2/TRBV6-3; J: TRBJ2-3; CDR3: CASSYSTSTDTQYF; DNA: TGTGCCAGCAGTTACTCGACTAGCACAGATACGCAGTATTTT
size: -; D: TRBD1; V: TRBV5-6; J: TRBJ1-6; CDR3: CASSGLDRGLTSPLHF; DNA: TGTGCCAGCAGCGGGTTGGACAGGGGGCTTACTTCACCCCTCCACTTT